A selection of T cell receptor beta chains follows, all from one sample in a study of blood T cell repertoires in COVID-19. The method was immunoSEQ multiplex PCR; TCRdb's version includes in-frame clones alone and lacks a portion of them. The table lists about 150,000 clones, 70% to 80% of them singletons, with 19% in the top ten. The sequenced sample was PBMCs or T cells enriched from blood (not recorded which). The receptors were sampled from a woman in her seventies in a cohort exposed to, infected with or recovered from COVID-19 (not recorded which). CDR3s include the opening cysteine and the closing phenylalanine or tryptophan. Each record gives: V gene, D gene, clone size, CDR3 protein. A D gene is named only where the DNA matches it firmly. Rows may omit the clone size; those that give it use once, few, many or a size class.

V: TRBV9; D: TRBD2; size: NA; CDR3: CASSVGSGGYNEQFF
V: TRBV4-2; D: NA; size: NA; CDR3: CASSQDRGRGGETQYF
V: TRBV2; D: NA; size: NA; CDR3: CASSQNSANQPQHF
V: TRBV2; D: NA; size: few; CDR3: CASTRAVNTEAFF
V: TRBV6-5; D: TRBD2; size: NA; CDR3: CASIGGLAGLYEQYF
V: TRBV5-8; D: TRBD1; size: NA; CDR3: CASSLGQGWTYTQYF
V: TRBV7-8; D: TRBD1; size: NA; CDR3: CASSLVGTVNTEAFF
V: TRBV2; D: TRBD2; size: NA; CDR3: CASEKRDLYEQYF
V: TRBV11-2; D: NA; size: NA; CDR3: CASSPNQETQYF
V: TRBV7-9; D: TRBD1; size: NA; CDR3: CASSIRDSGNEKLFF
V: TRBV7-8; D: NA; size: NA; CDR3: CASSREGRGTEAFF
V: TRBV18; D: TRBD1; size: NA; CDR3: CASSPGIEAGTVYTEAFF
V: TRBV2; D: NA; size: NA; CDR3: CASSRFSAQYF
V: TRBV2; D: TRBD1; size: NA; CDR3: CASSINTGQAHEQFF
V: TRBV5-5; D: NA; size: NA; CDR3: CASGLGGRNYGYTF
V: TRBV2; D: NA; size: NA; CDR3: CASRAGPFDNEQFF
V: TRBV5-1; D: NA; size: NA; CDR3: CASSLDGMQETQYF
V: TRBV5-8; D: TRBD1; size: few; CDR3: CASTSRDRATEAFF
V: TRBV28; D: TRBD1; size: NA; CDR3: CASSVQGAHLASSTDTQYF
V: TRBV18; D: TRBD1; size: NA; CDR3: CASSPRTGAENIQYF
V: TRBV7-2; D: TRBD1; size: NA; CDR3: CASSLVGTGDNYGYTF
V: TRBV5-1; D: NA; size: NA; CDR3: CASSLDLGAVGNTIYF
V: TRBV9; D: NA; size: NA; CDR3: CASSAGTLGPKETQYF
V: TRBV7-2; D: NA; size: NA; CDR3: CASSLGGVSYNEQFF
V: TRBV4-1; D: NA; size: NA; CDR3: CASSQESIRSGANTEAFF
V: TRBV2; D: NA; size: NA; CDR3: CASGGRGGSNEQFF
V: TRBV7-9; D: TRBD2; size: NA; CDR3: CASSLAASGRAPTDTQYF
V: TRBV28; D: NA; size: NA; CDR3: CASRPPVLLGNEQYF
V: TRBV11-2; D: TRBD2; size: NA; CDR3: CASSFSGLESDTQYF
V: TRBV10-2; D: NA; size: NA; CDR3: CASSSTGKVYNEQFF
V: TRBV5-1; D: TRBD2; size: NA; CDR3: CASSQPAGDHNEQFF
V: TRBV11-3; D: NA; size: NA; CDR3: CASSPQRTSYNEQFF
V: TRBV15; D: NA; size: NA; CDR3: CATSREGAPEAFF
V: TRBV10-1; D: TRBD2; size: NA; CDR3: CASSRREGPDTQYF
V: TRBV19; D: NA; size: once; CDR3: CASSLRGDSSYEQYF
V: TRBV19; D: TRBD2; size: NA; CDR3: CASRPQGTSGRANTGELFF
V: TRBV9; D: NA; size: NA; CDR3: CASSVVGAGTQYF
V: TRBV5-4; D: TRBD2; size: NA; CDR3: CASSLDPGGTYNEQFF
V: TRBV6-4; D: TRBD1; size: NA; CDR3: CASSDSPGGEGAFF
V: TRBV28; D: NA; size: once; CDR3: CASSEQGIDYGYTF
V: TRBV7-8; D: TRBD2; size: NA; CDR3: CASSFTGTTYNEQFF